The 13 T cell receptor beta chains given below trace back to one sample, sequenced in a study of CD8 T cells in ankylosing spondylitis. TCRdb reprocessed the 5' RACE reads with MiXCR, giving one entry per CDR3 protein. Among about 340,000 distinct CDR3 sequences, roughly 22% were seen once, and the ten largest hold 10% to 15%. The sequenced sample was blood, either unsorted or a sorted T cell fraction (not recorded which). These receptors came from a male donor with ankylosing spondylitis or in good health (not recorded which).

This clonotype was recorded a few times. J is TRBJ1-6 and V is TRBV5-1; perhaps TRBD1 as D (5 bases). Per germline, CDR1 SGHRS and CDR2 YFSETQ. The CDR3 covers 17 residues. V was clipped by 0 bases and J by 13 bases, with 23 bases between them. The CDR3 bases are TGCGCCAGCAGCTTGGAAGCCAGACGGGACTCCTTAAACCCCCTCCACTTT. This gives the protein CASSLEARRDSLNPLHF.

The chain employs TRBV29-1 and TRBJ2-1; D possibly corresponds to TRBD2 (5 bases). The V gene's germline CDR1 is SQVTM and CDR2 ANQGSEA. The CDR3 is 15 amino acids. The ends were cut back, 3 bases at V and 0 bases at J, with 12 bases in the middle. As DNA, the CDR3 is TGCAGCGTTGATGGTAGCGCGAGCTCCTACAATGAGCAGTTCTTC. It encodes CSVDGSASSYNEQFF.

This chain connects TRBV5-1 to TRBJ2-3, with 9 bases lining up with TRBD1. The trim removed 1 base at V and 4 bases at J, leaving 7 bases unmatched. Germline-derived CDR1 and CDR2 are SGHRS and YFSETQ. This CDR3 has 16 amino acids. CDR3 region: CASSLPDRGWADTQYF. CDR3 bases: TGCGCCAGCAGCTTGCCCGACAGGGGGTGGGCAGATACGCAGTATTTT.

The chain carries TRBV5-6 and TRBJ2-1; TRBD1 matches 8 bases. The CDR3 loop spans 21 amino acids. The V gene's germline CDR1 is SGHDT and CDR2 YYEEEE. J lost 5 bases, V lost 4 bases, and 26 bases had no gene match. This CDR3 is CASSPSFVGDRGGFMDNEQFF. CDR3 DNA sequence: TGTGCCAGCAGCCCGAGCTTTGTTGGAGACAGGGGAGGTTTTATGGACAATGAGCAGTTCTTC.

This chain links TRBV9 with TRBJ2-7; D gene unclear. CDR3 size: 16 residues. Trimming shortened V by 0 bases and J by 0 bases, and 13 bases separated the two germline ends. Germline V gives CDR1 SGDLS, CDR2 YYNGEE. The CDR3 bases are TGTGCCAGCAGCGTAGGGGTAGCCGAATTCTCCTACGAGCAGTACTTC. It yields the protein CASSVGVAEFSYEQYF.

Here the CDR3 DNA reads TGTGCCCGAAACAAGGGACCAGGGGAGGGGGAGACCCAGTACTTC. Protein sequence: CARNKGPGEGETQYF. J is TRBJ2-5 and V is TRBV27; tentative D call: TRBD2 (7 bases). Trimming cost V 11 bases and J 5 bases, with 24 bases left between them. Looked up from germline, CDR1 is MNHEY and CDR2 is SMNVEV (reference sequence). This CDR3 is 15 amino acids long.

This clonotype came up a few times. The CDR3 here is CASSPEGPPWNTEAFF. CDR3 nucleotides: TGTGCCAGCAGCCCCGAAGGACCCCCTTGGAACACTGAAGCTTTCTTT. V usage is TRBV3-1 and J usage is TRBJ1-1; D gene uncertain. CDR1 LGHDT and CDR2 YNNKEL come from the germline V gene (reference sequence). The germline V and J ends were trimmed by 4 bases and 1 base, with 16 bases remaining between them. This CDR3 comprises 16 residues.

This clonotype was detected only a few times. This CDR3 reads CASSGGTRTDTQYF. The CDR3 DNA is TGTGCCAGCAGTGGTGGGACTAGAACAGATACGCAGTATTTT. The V gene is TRBV6-1, the J gene TRBJ2-3; 8 positions match TRBD2. V lost 4 bases, J lost 3 bases, and 3 bases stayed unmatched. CDR1 and CDR2 (germline): MNHNS, SASEGT. The CDR3 runs to 14 residues.

A few counts support this clonotype. The chain recombines TRBV12-3 or TRBV12-4 with TRBJ2-7; D is ambiguous. CDR3 length: 14 residues. V dropped 3 bases and J dropped 0 bases, with 9 bases sitting between them. CDR3 DNA: TGTGCCAGCAGTTTCACAGCTAGCTCCTACGAGCAGTACTTC. It specifies CASSFTASSYEQYF.

This chain links TRBV20-1 with TRBJ2-7; TRBD1 matches at 7 bases. CDR1 DFQATT and CDR2 SNEGSKA come from the germline V gene (reference sequence). This CDR3 has 17 amino acids. V was pared by 3 bases and J by 4 bases, with 18 bases of the junction left unmatched. The CDR3 here is CSASNFRSGQRKYEQYF. The CDR3 bases are TGCAGTGCTAGTAATTTTAGGTCGGGACAGCGAAAATACGAGCAGTACTTC.

This clonotype was picked up a small number of times. The chain couples TRBV28 to TRBJ2-6; D is unclear. Trimming pared 2 bases from V and 1 base from J, leaving 9 bases between. CDR3 size: 16 residues. Germline V gives CDR1 MDHEN, CDR2 SYDVKM. CDR3 DNA: TGTGCCAGCAGTTTACCCGACACATCTGGGGCCAACGTCCTGACTTTC. Translated: CASSLPDTSGANVLTF.

The CDR3 sequence is CASSHRQGGGYTF. CDR3 nucleotides: TGCGCCAGCAGCCACCGACAGGGGGGTGGCTACACCTTC. V and J are TRBV4-1 and TRBJ1-2; TRBD1 aligns across 9 bases. The CDR3 contains 13 residues. Germline values: CDR1 MGHRA, CDR2 YSYEKL. Trimming took 3 bases from V and 7 from J; bases not matched to a gene: 3.

A note on this clonotype: An end of the junction does not agree with germline; a read error may underlie this. The J gene is TRBJ1-6, the V gene TRBV4-1; unclear D gene. From germline, CDR1 is MGHRA and CDR2 YSYEKL. CDR3 size: 14 residues. The CDR3 loop reads CASSPMGPSSPLRF. Written as DNA, the CDR3 is TGCGCCAGCAGTCCGATGGGTCCAAGTTCACCCCTCCGCTTT.